The sequence of this T cell receptor beta chain was determined in a study of identical twins. Turning to this clonotype: Its antigen remains unidentified.

MiXCR was run by TCRdb on the 5' RACE reads, yielding one entry per CDR3 protein. The top ten hold around 4.4% of the sample, which has about 690,000 distinct CDR3 sequences, approximately 21% seen once. Study conclusions and caveats: Cord blood beta clonotypes present at high abundance carried fewer insertions; no such pattern appeared in memory repertoires.

Per germline, CDR1 SGDLS and CDR2 YYNGEE. The CDR3 has 15 residues. The ends were cut back, 2 bases at V and 2 bases at J, with 12 bases in the middle. These records were also assigned to another study, of T cells expressing NK-cell markers. Per that study: The TCR beta repertoires were obtained from sorted CD3+CD56+NKG2C+, CD3+CD56+NKG2C- and CD3+CD56-NKG2C+ T cells.

This chain uses TRBV9 with TRBJ2-3, with D unresolved. Material for sequencing was PBMCs. The receptor was isolated from a woman between 18 and 29 years old in good health. The CDR3 here is CASSVASGATDTQYF. The CDR3, as DNA: TGTGCCAGCAGCGTGGCCTCGGGTGCCACAGATACGCAGTATTTT.